This T cell receptor beta chain comes out of a study of CD8+ T cells in alopecia areata. Reverse transcription of extracted RNA yielded cDNA, which provided the sequencing template. Assay: immunoSEQ multiplex PCR; the TCRdb copy retains only in-frame clones and omits some. In the table there are some 51,000 clones, about 96% of which are singletons. On this clone itself: The same CDR3 can be traced to other DNA sequences in this sample.

The CDR3 has 12 residues. The germline V gene encodes CDR1 SEHNR and CDR2 FQNEAQ (reference sequence). Trimming took 1 base from V and 1 from J, leaving 2 bases between them. This clonotype was sampled from a human donor with alopecia areata. The gene calls are TRBV7-9 and TRBJ2-7; no definite D call. The specimen comprised CD8+ T cells sorted from blood, sampled at week 0. The CDR3 here is CASSLVSYEQYF. CDR3 coding DNA: TGTGCCAGCAGCTTAGTTTCCTACGAGCAGTACTTC.